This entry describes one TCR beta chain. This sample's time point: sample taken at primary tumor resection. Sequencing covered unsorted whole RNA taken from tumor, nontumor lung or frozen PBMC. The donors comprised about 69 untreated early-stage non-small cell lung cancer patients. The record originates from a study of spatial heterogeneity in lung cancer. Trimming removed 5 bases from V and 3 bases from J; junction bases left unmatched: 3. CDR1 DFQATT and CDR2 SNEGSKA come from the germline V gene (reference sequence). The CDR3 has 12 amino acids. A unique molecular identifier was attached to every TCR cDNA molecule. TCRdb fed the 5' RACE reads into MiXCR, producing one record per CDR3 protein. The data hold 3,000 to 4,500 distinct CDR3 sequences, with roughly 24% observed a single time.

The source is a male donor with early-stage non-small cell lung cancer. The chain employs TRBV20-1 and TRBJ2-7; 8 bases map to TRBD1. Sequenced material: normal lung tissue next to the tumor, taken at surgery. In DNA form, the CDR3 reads TGCAGTGCTCACGACAGGGGCTACGAGCAGTACTTC. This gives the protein CSAHDRGYEQYF.